This TCR beta chain originates from a study of early T cells in non-severe SARS-CoV-2 infection (dated by TCRdb to the early 2020s). With regard to the full study: Bulk RNA from unsorted whole blood was used for TCR sequencing, so alpha and beta chains could not be paired.

Here is what the overall study found, with its caveats: VDJdb matching was skewed toward anti-spike CD8 responses and likely underestimated virus-specific expansions by missing private and CD4 specificities.

This clonotype was counted only a few times. Its recognized antigen is unknown. Base-call qualities are not available, and no considerably larger clone is one nucleotide away. From a lookup of the germline V gene (reference sequence), CDR1 and CDR2 are LGHDT and YNNKEL. Trimming takes 4 bases from V and 5 bases from J, and the germline ends sit 5 bases apart. The CDR3, cysteine through phenylalanine, is 11 amino acids long. This entry keeps only the CDR3 DNA: 33 bases, framed from base 1. This was a case-control study nested in a cohort of healthcare workers in London, UK, who had nasopharyngeal swab PCR tests and blood samples taken every week. Between 23 and 31 March 2020, the week of the UK lockdown, healthcare workers were enrolled and then followed up weekly for as long as 16 weeks. Libraries were constructed by 5' RACE. For sequencing, a NextSeq 500 was employed. Unique molecular identifiers were attached to individual cDNA molecules in the TCR library protocol so that sequencing error and PCR bias could be corrected. Both TCR alpha and beta chains were sequenced, and tight co-correlation was observed between alpha and beta sequence abundances in each sample. The original pipeline was this. V gene, J gene and CDR3 annotation of TCR sequences was performed with Decombinator V4. TCRs were defined as expanded if a significant change between any two time points was detected under a Poisson model with p below 0.0001. TCR abundances were normalised to the total number of TCRs sequenced per sample and expressed as counts per million. MAIT TCRs were defined by TRAV1-2 paired with TRAJ12, TRAJ20 or TRAJ33, and iNKT TCRs by TRAV10 paired with TRAJ18. A search of VDJdb, accessed on 1 November 2021, was run for TCRs annotated to CMV, EBV and SARS-CoV-2, with TCRs annotated for multiple antigens excluded. TCRdb reran the public reads through fastp at Q25 and MiXCR, keeping productive beta chains. Duplicate CDR3 protein sequences are folded into a single record with the most common DNA and genes. TCRdb's processing, not the study's, gives the V and J calls here. The sample table records roughly 93,000 distinct CDR3 sequences; about 14% of these occur just once. The top ten constitute around 0.5% of the sample.

The TCR originated in an adult who was a healthcare worker with PCR-confirmed SARS-CoV-2 infection or an uninfected control (not recorded which). The specimen was whole blood. The rearrangement combines TRBV3-1 with TRBJ2-5, with no confidently assigned D gene. The CDR3 sequence is CASSRRETQYF. The DNA is as follows: TGTGCCAGCAGCCGTAGGGAGACCCAGTACTTC.